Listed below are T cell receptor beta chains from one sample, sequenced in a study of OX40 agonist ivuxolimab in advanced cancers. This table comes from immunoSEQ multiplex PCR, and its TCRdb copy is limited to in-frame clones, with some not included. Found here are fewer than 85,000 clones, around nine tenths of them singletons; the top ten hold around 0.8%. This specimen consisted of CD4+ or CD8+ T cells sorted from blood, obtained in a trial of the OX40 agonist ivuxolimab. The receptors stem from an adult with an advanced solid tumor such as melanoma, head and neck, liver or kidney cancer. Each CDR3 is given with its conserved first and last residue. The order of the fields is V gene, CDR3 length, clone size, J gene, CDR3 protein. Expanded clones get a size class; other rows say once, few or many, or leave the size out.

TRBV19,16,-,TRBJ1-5,CASRILDRGGNQPQHF
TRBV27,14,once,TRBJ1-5,CASSSGGSNQPQHF
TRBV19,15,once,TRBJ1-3,CASSVRQTSGNTIYF
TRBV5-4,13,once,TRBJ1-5,CASSLDGNQPQHF
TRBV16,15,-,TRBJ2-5,CASSAGTGGRETQYF
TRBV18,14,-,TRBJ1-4,CASSTGATGEKLFF
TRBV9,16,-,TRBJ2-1,CASSVSAGLANNEQFF
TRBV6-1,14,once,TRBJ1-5,CASRTTGLNQPQHF
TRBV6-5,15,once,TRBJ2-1,CASSRLAGGVNEQFF
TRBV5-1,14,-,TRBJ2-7,CASSQVAGAYEQYF
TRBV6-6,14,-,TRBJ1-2,CASSYDRVNYGYTF